These 16 T cell receptor beta chains came from one sample sequenced in a study of T cells after yellow fever vaccination. TCRdb reanalysed the 5' RACE reads using MiXCR and keeps one entry per CDR3 protein. Of about 150,000 distinct CDR3 sequences listed, approximately 6.2% were seen once; the top ten hold roughly 3%. The sample in question was CD4+ T cells sorted from PBMCs, obtained on the day of the first yellow fever vaccination. These receptors were collected from a man younger than 35 who received the YFV17D yellow fever vaccine.

This clonotype was seen only a few times. The chain carries TRBV7-3 and TRBJ2-1, with TRBD2 matching over 12 bases. CDR1 and CDR2 (germline): SGHTA, FQGTGA. This CDR3 is built from 18 residues. The V and J ends lost 3 bases and 5 bases, in that order; junction bases with no gene match: 11. The CDR3: CASSLSPSGGEWDNEQFF. The CDR3 DNA is TGTGCCAGCAGCTTGTCCCCTAGCGGGGGGGAATGGGACAATGAGCAGTTCTTC. The entire variable domain, with the rest obtained from reference TRBV7-3 and TRBJ2-1, is as follows: GAGVSQTPSNKVTEKGKYVELRCDPISGHTALYWYRQSLGQGPEFLIYFQGTGAADDSGLPNDRFFAVRPEGSVSTLKIQRTERGDSAVYLCASSLSPSGGEWDNEQFFGPGTRLTVL.

The V call is TRBV9, the J call TRBJ1-1; no definite D call. The V gene lost 0 bases and the J gene lost 0 bases, with 6 bases spanning the gap. This CDR3 has 14 residues. Germline V CDR1 and CDR2: SGDLS, YYNGEE. CDR3 protein: CASSVGHMNTEAFF. CDR3 DNA: TGTGCCAGCAGCGTAGGACACATGAACACTGAAGCTTTCTTT.

This clonotype was counted a few times. This sequence joins TRBV30 and TRBJ1-4; TRBD1 agrees at 7 bases. The germline CDR1 and CDR2 sequences are GTSNPN and SVGIG (reference sequence). CDR3 length: 12 residues. Trimming cost V 7 bases and J 4 bases; bases outside gene matches: 3. The CDR3 DNA is TGTGCCTCACAGGGGATTAATGAAAAACTGTTTTTT. It encodes CASQGINEKLFF.

Only a few counts were recorded for this clonotype. The rearrangement links TRBV20-1 to TRBJ1-6; 10 positions match TRBD1. Germline values: CDR1 DFQATT, CDR2 SNEGSKA (reference sequence). The V segment lost 5 bases and the J segment 13 bases; nucleotides outside the gene matches: 5. The CDR3 has 12 residues. For the CDR3, the DNA is TGCAGTGCTTGGGACAGGGGAAGGCCCCTCCACTTT. Amino acid sequence: CSAWDRGRPLHF.

The V and J genes are TRBV18 and TRBJ1-2; a weak D match, TRBD1 (5 bases). Germline-derived CDR1 and CDR2 are KGHSH and LQKENI. Trimming left V 0 bases short and J 5 bases short, with 10 bases between. CDR3 length: 14 residues. The CDR3 DNA follows: TGTGCCAGCTCACCACCTGCAGGGCCATATGGCTACACCTTC. Translating gives CASSPPAGPYGYTF.

The genes are TRBV7-2 and TRBJ1-5; unclear D gene. This CDR3 has 13 amino acids. V was cut by 6 bases and J by 7 bases, with 13 bases left in between. The germline gives CDR1 SGHTA, CDR2 FQGNSA. The CDR3 sequence: CASSSGQHQPQHF. CDR3 in DNA: TGTGCCAGCAGTTCCGGCCAGCACCAGCCCCAGCATTTT.

This clonotype was detected many times. V usage is TRBV7-6 and J usage is TRBJ1-1; 7 bases match TRBD1. From germline, CDR1 is SGHVS and CDR2 FNYEAQ. Trimming took 6 bases from V and 4 from J; bases not matched to a gene: 14. The CDR3 has 16 amino acids. The CDR3 protein is CASSRNRQGMGTEAFF. The CDR3 nucleotides are TGTGCCAGCAGTCGTAACCGACAGGGTATGGGCACTGAAGCTTTCTTT. The entire variable domain, with the rest obtained from reference TRBV7-6 and TRBJ1-1, is as follows: GAGVSQSPRYKVTKRGQDVALRCDPISGHVSLYWYRQALGQGPEFLTYFNYEAQQDKSGLPNDRFSAERPEGSISTLTIQRTEQRDSAMYRCASSRNRQGMGTEAFFGQGTRLTVV.

This clonotype was detected a few times. The chain links TRBV5-1 to TRBJ1-1; 9 bases align to TRBD1. The germline V gene encodes CDR1 SGHRS and CDR2 YFSETQ. The trim removed 3 bases at V and 4 bases at J, leaving 4 bases unmatched. The CDR3 spans 14 residues. The CDR3 loop is CASSYQTGGTEAFF. In nucleotides, the CDR3 is TGCGCCAGCAGCTATCAGACAGGGGGCACTGAAGCTTTCTTT.

This clonotype was seen at least ten times. The rearrangement links TRBV9 to TRBJ1-2, with TRBD1 as a possible D gene (6 bases). The germline V gene encodes CDR1 SGDLS and CDR2 YYNGEE. The CDR3 consists of 15 residues. The germline V and J ends were trimmed by 0 bases and 0 bases, with 9 bases remaining between them. The CDR3, as DNA: TGTGCCAGCAGCGTAGAGGGGGGAGCTAACTATGGCTACACCTTC. Translating gives CASSVEGGANYGYTF.

In its sample, this clonotype was seen many times. CDR3 sequence reads: CASSQGGAINQPQHF. In nucleotides, the CDR3 is TGTGCCAGCAGTCAAGGGGGGGCTATCAATCAGCCCCAGCATTTT. The chain joins TRBV6-1 to TRBJ1-5; a possible D gene is TRBD1 (6 bases). The V and J ends lost 5 bases and 3 bases respectively, with 14 bases between them. This CDR3 is 15 amino acids long. Germline-derived CDR1 and CDR2 are MNHNS and SASEGT.

The J gene is TRBJ2-1, the V gene TRBV7-2; 11 nucleotides agree with TRBD2. Germline V gene sequence: CDR1 SGHTA, CDR2 FQGNSA. The trim removed 1 base at V and 10 bases at J, leaving 6 bases unmatched. The CDR3 spans 15 residues. The chain's CDR3 is CASSLGSSGGREQFF. As DNA, the CDR3 is TGTGCCAGCAGCTTAGGGTCTAGCGGGGGGAGGGAGCAGTTCTTC. Based on the CDR3 plus reference TRBV7-2 and TRBJ2-1, the full variable domain is GAGVSQSPSNKVTEKGKDVELRCDPISGHTALYWYRQSLGQGLEFLIYFQGNSAPDKSGLPSDRFSAERTGGSVSTLTIQRTQQEDSAVYLCASSLGSSGGREQFFGPGTRLTVL.

Only a few counts were recorded for this clonotype. The chain joins TRBV6-2 or TRBV6-3 to TRBJ1-5, with D unclear. The CDR3 has 17 residues. Germline V gene data show CDR1 as MNHEY and CDR2 as SVGEGT. Trimming cost V 2 bases and J 4 bases, with 18 bases left between them. The CDR3 bases are TGTGCCAGCAGTTACCCGCCTCGGGAGGGAGGGAATCAGCCCCAGCATTTT. Encoded protein: CASSYPPREGGNQPQHF.

This sequence joins TRBV6-1 and TRBJ2-5; TRBD2 matches 10 bases. From germline, CDR1 is MNHNS and CDR2 SASEGT. This CDR3 is built from 14 residues. V was clipped by 6 bases and J by 2 bases; unmatched bases: 3. The CDR3 is CASSPAGGQETQYF. CDR3 in DNA: TGTGCCAGCAGCCCAGCGGGGGGGCAAGAGACCCAGTACTTC.

Many counts were recorded for this clonotype. This chain uses TRBV7-9 with TRBJ2-6, with D hard to call. Germline lookup yields CDR1 SEHNR and CDR2 FQNEAQ (reference sequence). The CDR3 totals 15 residues. The V and J ends lost 5 bases and 0 bases respectively, with 8 bases between them. CDR3 protein: CASSRTFSGANVLTF. CDR3 coding DNA: TGTGCCAGCAGCCGAACCTTCTCTGGGGCCAACGTCCTGACTTTC.

CDR3 nucleotides: TGTGCCAGCAGCTTTCTAGCGGGGTACATGGAGCAGTTCTTC. Its protein product is CASSFLAGYMEQFF. V usage is TRBV7-9 and J usage is TRBJ2-1; 9 nucleotides align to TRBD2. Germline CDR1 is SEHNR and CDR2 is FQNEAQ (reference sequence). This CDR3 is built from 14 residues. The ends lost 3 bases at V and 10 bases at J; junction bases unmatched: 7.

This clonotype has a count of ten or more. The chain couples TRBV15 to TRBJ2-3; no clear D gene. The CDR3 covers 12 residues. CDR1 is LNHNV, CDR2 YYDKDF, per germline (reference sequence). Trimming pared 0 bases from V and 2 bases from J, leaving 0 bases between. Here the CDR3 DNA reads TGTGCCACCAGCAGAGACACAGATACGCAGTATTTT. It codes for CATSRDTDTQYF.